Included here is one T cell receptor (beta chain) sequence, with context. Antigen: not known. The data are from a study of a mutant IDH1 vaccine in newly diagnosed glioma. The CDR3 covers 13 residues. Germline-derived CDR1 and CDR2 are SEHNR and FQNEAQ (reference sequence). Trimming left V 0 bases short and J 7 bases short, with 8 bases between. Clones were sequenced by immunoSEQ multiplex PCR, and TCRdb holds only the in-frame ones, with some missing. The table has some 57,000 clones, 76% seen once. The time point here: week 47, end of study. Every vaccine dose comprised 300 ug of mutant IDH1 20-mer peptide plus topical imiquimod.

The V gene is TRBV7-9, the J gene TRBJ2-3; D is undetermined. The sample here was PBMCs, taken from a glioma patient whose treatment included an IDH1 peptide vaccine. This TCR derives from a woman in her thirties or forties with glioma. Some clones in this sample may be carry-over from other donors' samples. Written as DNA, the CDR3 is TGTGCCAGCAGCTTAGCGGACCCTAATACGCAGTATTTT. Translation: CASSLADPNTQYF. Supplemented by reference TRBV7-9 and TRBJ2-3, the full variable domain reads DTGVSQNPRHKITKRGQNVTFRCDPISEHNRLYWYRQTLGQGPEFLTYFQNEAQLEKSRLLSDRFSAERPKGSFSTLEIQRTEQGDSAMYLCASSLADPNTQYFGPGTRLTVL.